A selection of T cell receptor beta chains follows, all from one sample in a study of molecular identifiers for immune sequencing clone quantification. TCRdb called the PCR reads again in MiXCR, with one record for every CDR3 protein. The repertoire holds 460,000 or so distinct CDR3 sequences, approximately 25% seen once, with around 0.76% in the top ten. The specimen was naive CD8+ T cells from blood, with Jurkat cell RNA spiked in. The receptors come from a human donor in good health. Some libraries in this study had Jurkat cell RNA spiked in. The CDR3 runs from the conserved cysteine through the conserved F or W. A D gene is named only where the DNA matches it firmly. Clone size is stated in some rows and not others, as once, few, many or a class when expanded.

J gene	V gene	D gene	clone size	CDR3 protein	CDR3 DNA
TRBJ1-1	TRBV3-1	NA	NA	CASSQERPANTEAFF	TGTGCCAGCAGCCAAGAACGTCCGGCTAACACTGAAGCTTTCTTT
TRBJ2-1	TRBV30	TRBD2	many	CAWNGAGGLVFFF	TGTGCCTGGAACGGCGCCGGGGGACTAGTGTTCTTCTTC
TRBJ2-3	TRBV19	TRBD1	many	CASSWTGRSTDTQYF	TGTGCCAGTAGTTGGACAGGCAGGAGCACAGATACGCAGTATTTT
TRBJ2-7	TRBV2	NA	many	CASRSRSVYEQYF	TGTGCCAGCAGGTCCCGGAGTGTGTACGAGCAGTACTTC
TRBJ1-3	TRBV20-1	NA	NA	CSAQGPNFGNTIYF	TGCAGTGCCCAGGGTCCCAACTTTGGAAACACCATATATTTT
TRBJ2-1	TRBV6-6	NA	NA	CASSYGWGSERFF	TGTGCCAGCAGTTACGGGTGGGGGAGTGAGCGGTTCTTC
TRBJ2-7	TRBV7-9	NA	NA	CASSPERGNHPGASYEQYF	TGTGCCAGCAGCCCTGAACGAGGAAACCACCCCGGGGCCTCTTACGAGCAGTACTTC
TRBJ2-7	TRBV9	NA	few	CASSVEGSSDYEQYF	TGTGCCAGCAGCGTAGAGGGGTCTTCAGACTACGAGCAGTACTTC
TRBJ1-3	TRBV4-3	NA	few	CASSQDWTGSGNTIYF	TGCGCCAGCAGCCAAGACTGGACGGGCTCTGGAAACACCATATATTTT
TRBJ2-7	TRBV4-3	NA	few	CASSQLSSLGTTTYEQYF	TGCGCCAGCAGCCAACTAAGTAGTCTCGGGACGACGACCTACGAGCAGTACTTC
TRBJ1-3	TRBV12-3/TRBV12-4	TRBD1	few	CASSRTGDISGNTIYF	TGTGCCAGCAGTCGAACAGGGGACATATCTGGAAACACCATATATTTT
TRBJ2-3	TRBV10-3	TRBD2	NA	CAISERKGLAIPDTQYF	TGTGCCATCAGTGAGAGGAAGGGACTAGCGATTCCGGATACGCAGTATTTT
TRBJ1-2	TRBV19	NA	few	CASRYRTVSYGYTF	TGTGCCAGTAGGTACAGGACGGTGTCATATGGCTACACCTTC
TRBJ2-7	TRBV10-2	NA	few	CASSGEFSYEQYF	TGCGCCAGCAGTGGTGAGTTCTCCTACGAGCAGTACTTC
TRBJ2-3	TRBV4-3	TRBD2	NA	CASSQTLGLAGEGDTQYF	TGCGCCAGCAGCCAAACCCTGGGTCTAGCGGGAGAAGGAGATACGCAGTATTTT
TRBJ2-1	TRBV30	TRBD2	few	CAWSVLAGGYNEQFF	TGTGCCTGGAGTGTACTCGCGGGAGGGTACAATGAGCAGTTCTTC
TRBJ2-1	TRBV30	TRBD2	NA	CAWSLASGRDEQFF	TGTGCCTGGAGTCTGGCTAGCGGGAGGGATGAGCAGTTCTTC
TRBJ2-1	TRBV14	TRBD1	NA	CASSSPTGSYNEQFF	TGTGCCAGCAGCTCCCCGACAGGGTCTTACAATGAGCAGTTCTTC
TRBJ2-3	TRBV13	TRBD2	many	CASSLISLAETDTQYF	TGTGCCAGCAGCTTAATTTCGCTAGCGGAAACAGATACGCAGTATTTT
TRBJ2-7	TRBV7-9	TRBD1	many	CASSLGPGQGAHEQYF	TGTGCCAGCAGCTTAGGCCCAGGACAGGGGGCCCACGAGCAGTACTTC
TRBJ1-1	TRBV13	NA	many	CASSPTRNTEAFF	TGTGCCAGCAGCCCCACAAGGAACACTGAAGCTTTCTTT
TRBJ2-3	TRBV7-8	NA	few	CASSLDVQAATDTQYF	TGTGCCAGCAGCCTCGATGTTCAGGCGGCCACAGATACGCAGTATTTT
TRBJ2-3	TRBV28	NA	many	CASSVDPEPDTQYF	TGTGCCAGCAGCGTGGACCCGGAGCCAGATACGCAGTATTTT
TRBJ1-5	TRBV11-2	NA	many	CASSSASGVNQPQHF	TGTGCCAGCAGCTCGGCGTCTGGGGTCAATCAGCCCCAGCATTTT
TRBJ2-3	TRBV7-9	TRBD2	few	CASSLQTSGTDTQYF	TGTGCCAGCAGCTTACAAACTAGCGGCACAGATACGCAGTATTTT
TRBJ2-2	TRBV12-3/TRBV12-4	TRBD1	few	CASSLAPGQGVSTGELFF	TGTGCCAGCAGTTTAGCTCCGGGGCAGGGGGTGAGCACCGGGGAGCTGTTTTTT
TRBJ2-5	TRBV12-3/TRBV12-4	TRBD1	NA	CASRKTGEETQYF	TGTGCCAGCAGGAAGACAGGGGAAGAGACCCAGTACTTC
TRBJ2-7	TRBV3-1	NA	few	CASSQYYGRSEQYF	TGTGCCAGCAGCCAATACTATGGGAGGTCCGAGCAGTACTTC
TRBJ1-6	TRBV12-3/TRBV12-4	NA	NA	CASSLGTGGNSPLHF	TGTGCCAGCAGTTTAGGAACAGGAGGTAATTCACCCCTCCACTTT
TRBJ1-1	TRBV28	TRBD1	many	CASSLVGQVEAFF	TGTGCCAGCAGTTTGGTCGGACAGGTTGAAGCTTTCTTT
TRBJ1-1	TRBV4-3	NA	many	CASSQDWFGPGTEAFF	TGCGCCAGCAGCCAAGATTGGTTCGGGCCGGGGACTGAAGCTTTCTTT
TRBJ1-1	TRBV29-1	NA	many	CSAGQVTEAFF	TGCAGCGCGGGGCAGGTTACTGAAGCTTTCTTT
TRBJ2-3	TRBV9	NA	few	CASSVGGVLDTQYF	TGTGCCAGCAGCGTGGGCGGGGTCTTAGATACGCAGTATTTT
TRBJ1-2	TRBV7-9	TRBD1	many	CASSHDRASGYTF	TGTGCCAGCAGCCACGACAGGGCCTCTGGCTACACCTTC
TRBJ2-3	TRBV7-6	NA	many	CASSLDSGEVTKDTQYF	TGTGCCAGCAGCTTAGATTCGGGAGAGGTGACGAAGGATACGCAGTATTTT
TRBJ2-3	TRBV24-1	NA	NA	CATSESGYTDTQYF	TGTGCCACCAGTGAATCAGGGTACACAGATACGCAGTATTTT
TRBJ2-7	TRBV4-3	TRBD2	NA	CASSQSRTSGSRLGEQYF	TGCGCCAGCAGCCAGAGTCGGACTAGCGGGAGTAGGCTTGGGGAGCAGTACTTC
TRBJ2-1	TRBV6-2/TRBV6-3	NA	few	CASSSGVNYNEQFF	TGTGCCAGCAGTTCGGGAGTTAACTACAATGAGCAGTTCTTC
TRBJ2-7	TRBV6-5	TRBD1	NA	CASRYRDRGPYEQYF	TGTGCCAGCAGGTACCGGGACAGGGGGCCCTACGAGCAGTACTTC
TRBJ2-3	TRBV30	TRBD2	NA	CAWSRLARDTQYF	TGTGCCTGGAGTAGACTAGCGAGAGATACGCAGTATTTT
TRBJ1-5	TRBV7-9	NA	many	CASSPSTGGQPQHF	TGTGCCAGCAGCCCCTCGACAGGCGGCCAGCCCCAGCATTTT
TRBJ2-3	TRBV9	TRBD1	many	CASSTFTGGSADTQYF	TGTGCCAGCAGCACTTTCACAGGGGGCTCTGCAGATACGCAGTATTTT
TRBJ1-1	TRBV7-9	NA	NA	CASSKPPGYMNTEAFF	TGTGCCAGCAGCAAACCCCCGGGATACATGAACACTGAAGCTTTCTTT
TRBJ2-1	TRBV27	TRBD2	NA	CASSRTSGSSYNEQFF	TGTGCCAGCAGCCGGACTAGCGGTAGCTCCTACAATGAGCAGTTCTTC
TRBJ1-5	TRBV15	TRBD1	NA	CATSRDGGQGAYQPQHF	TGTGCCACCAGCAGAGATGGGGGGCAGGGGGCGTATCAGCCCCAGCATTTT
TRBJ1-2	TRBV13	NA	many	CASSAGLNYGYTF	TGTGCCAGCTCAGCGGGACTTAACTATGGCTACACCTTC
TRBJ2-1	TRBV24-1	NA	NA	CATSVEETEQFF	TGTGCCACCAGTGTCGAGGAGACTGAGCAGTTCTTC